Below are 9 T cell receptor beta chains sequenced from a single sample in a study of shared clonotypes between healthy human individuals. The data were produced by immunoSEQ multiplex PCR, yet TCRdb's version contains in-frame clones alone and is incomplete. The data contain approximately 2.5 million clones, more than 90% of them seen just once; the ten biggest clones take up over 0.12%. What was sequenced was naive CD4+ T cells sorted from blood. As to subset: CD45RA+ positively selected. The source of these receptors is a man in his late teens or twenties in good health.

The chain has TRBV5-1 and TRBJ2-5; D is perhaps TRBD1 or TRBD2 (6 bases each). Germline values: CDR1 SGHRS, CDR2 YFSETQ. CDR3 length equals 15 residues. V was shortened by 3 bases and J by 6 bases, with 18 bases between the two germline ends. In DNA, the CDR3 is TGCGCCAGCAGCTCCTCACCGGGGGCTGAGAAGACCCAGTACTTC. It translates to CASSSSPGAEKTQYF.

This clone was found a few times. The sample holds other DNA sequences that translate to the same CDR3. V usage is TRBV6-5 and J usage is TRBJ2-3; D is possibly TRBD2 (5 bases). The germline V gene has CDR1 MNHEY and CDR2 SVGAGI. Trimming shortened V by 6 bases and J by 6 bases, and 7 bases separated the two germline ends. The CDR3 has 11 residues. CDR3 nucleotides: TGTGCCAGCAGCCGCGGGGATACGCAGTATTTT. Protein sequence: CASSRGDTQYF.

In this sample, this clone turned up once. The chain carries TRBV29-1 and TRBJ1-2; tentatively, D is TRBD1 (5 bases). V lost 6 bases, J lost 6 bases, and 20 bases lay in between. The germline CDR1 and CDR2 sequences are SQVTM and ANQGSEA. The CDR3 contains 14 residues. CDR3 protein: CSVTALRGGDGYTF. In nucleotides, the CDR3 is TGCAGCGTCACCGCCCTTCGGGGGGGTGATGGCTACACCTTC.

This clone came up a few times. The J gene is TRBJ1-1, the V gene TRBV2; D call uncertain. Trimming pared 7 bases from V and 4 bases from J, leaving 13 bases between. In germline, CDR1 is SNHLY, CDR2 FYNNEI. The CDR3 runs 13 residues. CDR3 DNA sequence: TGTGCCAGCATGGTGGAGGGTGGCACTGAAGCTTTCTTT. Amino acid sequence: CASMVEGGTEAFF.

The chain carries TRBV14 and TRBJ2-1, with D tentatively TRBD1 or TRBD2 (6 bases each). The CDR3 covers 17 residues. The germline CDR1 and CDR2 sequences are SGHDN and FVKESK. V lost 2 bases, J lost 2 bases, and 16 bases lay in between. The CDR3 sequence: CASSQRIQGLTYNEQFF. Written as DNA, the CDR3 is TGTGCCAGCAGCCAACGCATACAGGGACTTACCTACAATGAGCAGTTCTTC.

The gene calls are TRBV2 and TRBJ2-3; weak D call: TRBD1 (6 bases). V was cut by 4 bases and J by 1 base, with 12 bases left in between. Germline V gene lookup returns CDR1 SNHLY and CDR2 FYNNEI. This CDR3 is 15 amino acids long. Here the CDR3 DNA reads TGTGCCAGCAGTGGACAGGAAGGAGGCACAGATACGCAGTATTTT. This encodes CASSGQEGGTDTQYF.

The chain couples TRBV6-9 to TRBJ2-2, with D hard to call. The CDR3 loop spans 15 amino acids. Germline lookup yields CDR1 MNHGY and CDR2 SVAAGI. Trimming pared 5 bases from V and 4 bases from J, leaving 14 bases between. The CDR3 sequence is CASSPRGSTTGELFF. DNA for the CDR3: TGTGCCAGCAGTCCCCGAGGTTCGACCACCGGGGAGCTGTTTTTT.

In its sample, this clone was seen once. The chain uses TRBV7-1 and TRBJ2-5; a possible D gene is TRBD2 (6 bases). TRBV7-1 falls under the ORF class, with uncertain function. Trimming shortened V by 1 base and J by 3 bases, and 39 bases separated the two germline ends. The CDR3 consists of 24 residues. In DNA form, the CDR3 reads TGTGCCAGCAGCTCAGGTACCCGCATGAACCGGCGGATACCCCAGTCGGAGCGGGAAGAGACCCAGTACTTC. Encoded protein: CASSSGTRMNRRIPQSEREETQYF.

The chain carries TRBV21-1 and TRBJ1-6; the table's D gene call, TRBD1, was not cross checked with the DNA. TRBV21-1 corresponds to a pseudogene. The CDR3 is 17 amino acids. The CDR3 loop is CASSKCTNRVKDSPLHF. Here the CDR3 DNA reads TGTGCCAGCAGCAAATGCACCAACAGGGTGAAGGATTCACCCCTCCACTTT.